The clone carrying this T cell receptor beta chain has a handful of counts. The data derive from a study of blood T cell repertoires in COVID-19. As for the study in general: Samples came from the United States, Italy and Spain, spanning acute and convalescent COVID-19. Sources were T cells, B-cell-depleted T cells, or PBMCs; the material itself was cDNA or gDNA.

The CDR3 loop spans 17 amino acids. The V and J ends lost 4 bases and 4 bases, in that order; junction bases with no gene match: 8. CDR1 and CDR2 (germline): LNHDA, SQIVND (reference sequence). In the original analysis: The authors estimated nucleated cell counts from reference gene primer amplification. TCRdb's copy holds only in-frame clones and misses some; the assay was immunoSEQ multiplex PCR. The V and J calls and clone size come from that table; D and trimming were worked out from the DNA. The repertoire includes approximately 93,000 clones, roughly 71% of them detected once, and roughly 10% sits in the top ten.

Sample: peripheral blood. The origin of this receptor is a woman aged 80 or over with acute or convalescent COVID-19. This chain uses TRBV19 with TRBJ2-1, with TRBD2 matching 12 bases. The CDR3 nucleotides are TGTGCCAGTAGTACCCTGGGACTAGCGGGCAAATACAATGAGCAGTTCTTC. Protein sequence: CASSTLGLAGKYNEQFF. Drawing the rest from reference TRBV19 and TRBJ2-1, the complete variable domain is DGGITQSPKYLFRKEGQNVTLSCEQNLNHDAMYWYRQDPGQGLRLIYYSQIVNDFQKGDIAEGYSVSREKKESFPLTVTSAQKNPTAFYLCASSTLGLAGKYNEQFFGPGTRLTVL.